This entry concerns a single T cell receptor beta chain. The entry originates in a study of T-cell memory formation after mild COVID-19. Germline V gives CDR1 SEHNR, CDR2 FQNEAQ (reference sequence). The length of the CDR3 is 16 residues. The V and J ends lost 0 bases and 3 bases respectively, with 11 bases between them. TCRdb re-analysed the 5' RACE reads in MiXCR, keeping a single row per CDR3 protein. The sample consists of roughly 450,000 distinct CDR3 sequences, 18% of them appearing once. The origin of this receptor is an adult woman who had mild COVID-19 (a few samples of this study predate the infection). Cell type and time point are not known. Material: PBMCs or a T cell subset sorted from them (not recorded which). The chain uses TRBV7-9 and TRBJ1-4; D is uncertain. The DNA for the CDR3 is TGTGCCAGCAGCTTAGCAGGAGAAGGATCTAATGAAAAACTGTTTTTT. This codes for CASSLAGEGSNEKLFF.